One and the same sample provided the 10 T cell receptor beta chains below, sequenced in a study of cytomegalovirus exposure and HLA in healthy donors. It was with 60 Vbeta and 13 Jbeta primers that the PCR ran. Repertoires were generated with immunoSEQ multiplex PCR, while TCRdb's copy carries only in-frame clones and drops some. The sample includes about 70,000 clones, approximately 60% of them seen just once. Material: PBMCs. These receptors all stem from a man aged 25 to 45 in good health and CMV-seronegative.

This clone was detected once. This chain's CDR3 is CASSDRTGPYYGYTF. CDR3 nucleotide sequence: TGTGCCAGCAGTGACAGGACAGGACCTTACTATGGCTACACCTTC. The rearrangement uses TRBV25-1 and TRBJ1-2, with 7 positions matching TRBD1. Germline values: CDR1 MGHDK, CDR2 SYGVNS. V dropped 3 bases and J dropped 3; count of bases not matched to a gene: 7. CDR3 length: 15 residues.

The chain is built from TRBV7-9 and TRBJ1-6, with D unresolved. Germline values: CDR1 SEHNR, CDR2 FQNEAQ (reference sequence). Trimming left V 5 bases short and J 7 bases short, with 6 bases between. The CDR3 runs 12 residues. The CDR3 reads CASSPQNSPLHF. CDR3 bases: TGTGCCAGCAGCCCACAGAATTCACCCCTCCACTTT. Full variable domain (rest looked up from reference TRBV7-9 and TRBJ1-6): DTGVSQNPRHKITKRGQNVTFRCDPISEHNRLYWYRQTLGQGPEFLTYFQNEAQLEKSRLLSDRFSAERPKGSFSTLEIQRTEQGDSAMYLCASSPQNSPLHFGNGTRLTVT.

V and J are TRBV5-1 and TRBJ1-6; a weak D match, TRBD1 (5 bases). The germline CDR1 and CDR2 sequences are SGHRS and YFSETQ. V lost 3 bases, J lost 5 bases, and 12 bases lay in between. The CDR3 has 15 residues. CDR3 bases: TGCGCCAGCAGCTATGACGGGGGAAATAATTCACCCCTCCACTTT. Translated, it gives CASSYDGGNNSPLHF.

The V gene is TRBV30, the J gene TRBJ2-5; 10 bases map to TRBD1. Germline V gives CDR1 GTSNPN, CDR2 SVGIG (reference sequence). J gave up 4 bases and V 1 base, and 6 bases lay outside the gene matches. This CDR3 is 15 amino acids long. CDR3 nucleotides: TGTGCCTGGAGTGCGGGACAGGGGTCGGGAGAGACCCAGTACTTC. Translating it yields CAWSAGQGSGETQYF.

CDR3 sequence: CASSWTGLTRSGANVLTF. The CDR3 nucleotides are TGCGCCAGCAGCTGGACGGGACTTACCCGCTCTGGGGCCAACGTCCTGACTTTC. The J gene is TRBJ2-6, the V gene TRBV5-1; D is possibly TRBD2 (6 bases). V gave up 3 bases and J gave up 0 bases, with 16 bases separating them. The CDR3 consists of 18 residues. Germline lookup yields CDR1 SGHRS and CDR2 YFSETQ.

In its sample, this clone was seen a few times. The chain is built from TRBV5-4 and TRBJ2-1; TRBD2 matches 8 bases. Germline CDR1 reads SGHNT; CDR2 reads YYREEE (reference sequence). This CDR3 region has 16 residues. The J segment lost 0 bases and the V segment lost 1 base, leaving 3 bases of the junction unmatched. DNA for the CDR3: TGTGCCAGCAGCTTGCCCGGGGGGGGCTCCTACAATGAGCAGTTCTTC. Translating it yields CASSLPGGGSYNEQFF.

This chain links TRBV5-4 with TRBJ1-5, with 7 bases matching TRBD1. Germline CDR1 SGHNT, CDR2 YYREEE (reference sequence). CDR3 length: 13 residues. V was pared by 4 bases and J by 5 bases, with 3 bases of the junction left unmatched. The CDR3 is CASSRDRDQPQHF. As DNA, the CDR3 is TGTGCCAGCAGCCGTGACAGGGATCAGCCCCAGCATTTT.

The chain links TRBV27 to TRBJ2-7; maybe TRBD1 (6 bases). The germline V gene has CDR1 MNHEY and CDR2 SMNVEV (reference sequence). V was clipped by 2 bases and J by 3 bases, with 11 bases between them. This CDR3 has 14 residues. The CDR3, as DNA: TGTGCCAGCAGTTTAATGACAGGACTCTACGAGCAGTACTTC. This translates into CASSLMTGLYEQYF.

The table lists this clone with a count of one. The chain joins TRBV5-4 to TRBJ1-4; possible D gene TRBD1, 5 bases. CDR3 size: 16 residues. CDR1 SGHNT and CDR2 YYREEE come from the germline V gene (reference sequence). V was clipped by 0 bases and J by 7 bases, with 16 bases between them. The CDR3, as DNA: TGTGCCAGCAGCTTGGATGGGGTCTTGGGGGGTGAAAAACTGTTTTTT. Its protein is CASSLDGVLGGEKLFF.

The J gene is TRBJ2-1, the V gene TRBV18; 14 bases line up with TRBD2. This CDR3 has 15 residues. The V gene end was trimmed by 6 bases and the J gene end by 7 bases; junction bases not matched to a gene: 5. Germline CDR1 is KGHSH and CDR2 is LQKENI. The CDR3 coding sequence is TGTGCCAGCTCGCGGACTAGCGGGGGGCGGAATGAGCAGTTCTTC. Its translation: CASSRTSGGRNEQFF.